The 16 T cell receptor beta chains reported below all come from one sample, sequenced in a study of blood T cell repertoires in COVID-19. Assay used: immunoSEQ multiplex PCR; TCRdb lists only in-frame clones, some missing. The sample shows 150,000 to 200,000 clones, 84% of them seen only once. The sequencing sample was made of PBMCs or T cells enriched from blood (not recorded which). The receptors originated from a woman in her thirties who had been exposed to COVID-19.

The J gene is TRBJ1-1, the V gene TRBV7-2; D unclear. The germline CDR1 and CDR2 sequences are SGHTA and FQGNSA. Trimming left V 5 bases short and J 3 bases short, with 13 bases between. The CDR3 length is 14 residues. This CDR3 is CASSQSGEYTEAFF. CDR3 DNA: TGTGCCAGCAGCCAGAGTGGAGAATACACTGAAGCTTTCTTT.

The CDR3 here is CATSDRVMGNTIYF. The DNA of the CDR3 is TGTGCCACCTCGGACAGGGTGATGGGAAACACCATATATTTT. The chain uses TRBV5-3 and TRBJ1-3, with 8 bases that match TRBD1. TRBV5-3 is classed as an ORF, of uncertain function. CDR3 size: 14 residues. The V and J ends lost 9 bases and 4 bases, in that order; junction bases with no gene match: 9.

This sequence joins TRBV5-1 and TRBJ1-2, with D perhaps matching TRBD1 (5 bases). This CDR3 spans 13 amino acids. Trimming left V 0 bases short and J 8 bases short, with 11 bases between. Germline CDR1 is SGHRS and CDR2 is YFSETQ. CDR3 bases: TGCGCCAGCAGCTTGGATGGGGGGTCGGGCTACACCTTC. It specifies CASSLDGGSGYTF.

This chain joins TRBV5-6 and TRBJ2-7; the D is unclear. The germline V gene has CDR1 SGHDT and CDR2 YYEEEE. This CDR3 comprises 15 residues. The ends were cut back, 0 bases at V and 2 bases at J, with 12 bases in the middle. CDR3 in amino acids: CASSLGWALTYEQYF. DNA for the CDR3: TGTGCCAGCAGCTTGGGGTGGGCTCTAACCTACGAGCAGTACTTC.

The chain has TRBV5-8 and TRBJ2-5, with TRBD2 matching over 12 bases. The CDR3 is made up of 16 amino acids. Germline CDR1 SGHTS, CDR2 YDEGEE. After removal of 0 bases from V and 2 bases from J, the junction contained 2 bases not matched to a gene. The CDR3 nucleotides read TGTGCCAGCAGCTTGGGACTAGCGGGGGATCAAGAGACCCAGTACTTC. Amino acid sequence: CASSLGLAGDQETQYF.

This chain links TRBV7-9 with TRBJ1-5; the D gene is possibly TRBD1 (5 bases). CDR1 and CDR2 from the germline V gene are SEHNR and FQNEAQ (reference sequence). V gave up 5 bases and J gave up 7 bases, with 18 bases separating them. The CDR3 contains 15 residues. Here the CDR3 reads CASSPNTSGGQPQHF. The CDR3 bases are TGTGCCAGCAGCCCTAATACATCCGGGGGACAGCCCCAGCATTTT.

The chain recombines TRBV5-4 with TRBJ1-1; D is unresolved. Trimming cost V 4 bases and J 3 bases, with 13 bases left between them. Germline V CDR1 and CDR2: SGHNT, YYREEE (reference sequence). The CDR3 runs 14 residues. CDR3 sequence (DNA): TGTGCCAGCAGCCCTTTCCTCGGGTACACTGAAGCTTTCTTT. It specifies CASSPFLGYTEAFF.

The J gene is TRBJ1-3, the V gene TRBV5-4, with 9 bases fitting TRBD1. CDR1 and CDR2 from the germline V gene are SGHNT and YYREEE (reference sequence). This CDR3 is built from 14 residues. With V trimmed by 4 bases and J by 4 bases, 3 bases remained unmatched. CDR3 residues: CASSNGQGGNTIYF. In DNA form, the CDR3 reads TGTGCCAGCAGCAATGGACAGGGGGGAAACACCATATATTTT.

This chain connects TRBV6-2 or TRBV6-3 to TRBJ1-2, with 7 positions matching TRBD1. After removal of 5 bases from V and 6 bases from J, the junction contained 6 bases not matched to a gene. The CDR3 spans 13 residues. The V gene's germline CDR1 is MNHEY and CDR2 SVGEGT. CDR3 DNA sequence: TGTGCCAGCAGTGGACAGGCCCTGGATGGCTACACCTTC. Translated, it gives CASSGQALDGYTF.

This sequence joins TRBV2 and TRBJ1-5, with D maybe TRBD1 (5 bases). Trimming cost V 6 bases and J 9 bases, with 15 bases left between them. Germline V gives CDR1 SNHLY, CDR2 FYNNEI. CDR3 length equals 13 residues. The CDR3 spells CASRTAASGPQHF. CDR3 bases: TGTGCCAGCAGGACAGCAGCCAGTGGGCCCCAGCATTTT.

The chain is built from TRBV2 and TRBJ1-6; 7 nucleotides align to TRBD1. The CDR3 runs to 13 residues. The junction had 5 bases not matched to a gene; V was cut back by 10 bases and J by 5 bases. Germline CDR1 SNHLY, CDR2 FYNNEI. CDR3 in amino acids: CATGTDNNSPLHF. The CDR3 DNA follows: TGTGCCACCGGGACAGATAATAATTCACCCCTCCACTTT. Full variable domain (remainder filled in from reference TRBV2 and TRBJ1-6): EPEVTQTPSHQVTQMGQEVILRCVPISNHLYFYWYRQILGQKVEFLVSFYNNEISEKSEIFDDQFSVERPDGSNFTLKIRSTKLEDSAMYFCATGTDNNSPLHFGNGTRLTVT.

This sequence joins TRBV7-9 and TRBJ1-4; D perhaps matches TRBD1 (6 bases). From germline, CDR1 is SEHNR and CDR2 FQNEAQ (reference sequence). Trimming cost V 0 bases and J 5 bases, with 10 bases left between them. This CDR3 comprises 15 residues. The CDR3: CASSLAQGWNEKLFF. The CDR3 DNA reads TGTGCCAGCAGCTTAGCTCAGGGGTGGAATGAAAAACTGTTTTTT.

The chain recombines TRBV2 with TRBJ2-5; TRBD1 is a possible D gene (6 bases). This CDR3 spans 15 amino acids. V was trimmed by 0 bases and J by 1 base, leaving 9 bases between them. Germline values: CDR1 SNHLY, CDR2 FYNNEI. The CDR3 protein is CASSEALDSQETQYF. The CDR3 coding sequence is TGTGCCAGCAGTGAAGCGCTGGACAGCCAAGAGACCCAGTACTTC.

This rearrangement joins TRBV12-3 or TRBV12-4 to TRBJ1-2; 9 nucleotides line up with TRBD1. The CDR3 covers 11 residues. The V gene end was trimmed by 8 bases and the J gene end by 8 bases; junction bases not matched to a gene: 3. For the CDR3, the DNA is TGTGCCAGCGGGACAGGGTTCGGCTACACCTTC. Its translation: CASGTGFGYTF.

V gene TRBV5-4 combines with J gene TRBJ1-3; tentatively, D is TRBD1 (5 bases). V was shortened by 4 bases and J by 1 base, with 18 bases between the two germline ends. CDR1 is SGHNT and CDR2 is YYREEE in the germline V gene (reference sequence). The CDR3 length is 17 residues. DNA of the CDR3: TGTGCCAGCAGCCCGGGGGGGAGGGGACTTTCTGGAAACACCATATATTTT. Its translation: CASSPGGRGLSGNTIYF.

This clone has only a few counts. The V and J genes are TRBV10-3 and TRBJ2-3; D remains unclear. CDR1 and CDR2 from the germline V gene are ENHRY and SYGVKD. Trimming took off 2 bases at V and 1 base at J, with 4 bases between the two ends. CDR3 length: 13 amino acids. CDR3 bases: TGTGCCATCAGTGAGGAGGGCACAGATACGCAGTATTTT. Translating gives CAISEEGTDTQYF.